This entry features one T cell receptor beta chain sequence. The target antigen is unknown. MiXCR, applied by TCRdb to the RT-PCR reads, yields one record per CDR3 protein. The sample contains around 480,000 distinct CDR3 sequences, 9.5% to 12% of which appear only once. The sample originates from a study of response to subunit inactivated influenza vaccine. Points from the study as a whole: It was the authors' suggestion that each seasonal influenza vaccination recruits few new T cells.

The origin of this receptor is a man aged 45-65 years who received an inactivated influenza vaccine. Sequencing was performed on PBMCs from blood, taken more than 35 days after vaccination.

In DNA, the CDR3 is TGTGCCAGCAGTCCCTTCCTAGCGGGATTGACAGATACGCAGTATTTT. It is translated as CASSPFLAGLTDTQYF. The chain links TRBV12-3 or TRBV12-4 to TRBJ2-3; TRBD2 matches 9 bases. The J segment lost 3 bases and the V segment lost 5 bases, leaving 9 bases of the junction unmatched. The CDR3 has 16 amino acids.